Shown below are 2 T cell receptor beta chains from a single sample sequenced in a study of CD8 T cells in Susac syndrome. Random hexamers served to reverse transcribe roughly 0.5 to 1 ug RNA. Each CDR3 protein gets one entry after TCRdb re-called the immunoSEQ multiplex PCR reads with MiXCR. The sample lists about 190,000 distinct CDR3 sequences, approximately 94% occurring once. Sequenced sample: CD4+ T cells from PBMCs. These receptors all come from a human donor with Susac syndrome.

The V and J genes are TRBV20-1 and TRBJ1-5; TRBD1 is a possible D gene (5 bases). Between the trimmed V and J ends, which lost 2 bases and 7 bases, there was a span of 9 bases. The V gene's germline CDR1 is DFQATT and CDR2 SNEGSKA (reference sequence). The CDR3 loop spans 12 amino acids. The chain's CDR3 is CSARRGLQPQHF. Here the CDR3 DNA reads TGCAGTGCTAGAAGGGGTTTACAGCCCCAGCATTTT.

The chain carries TRBV15 and TRBJ1-2; no clear D. CDR3 size: 16 residues. CDR1 and CDR2 from the germline V gene are LNHNV and YYDKDF (reference sequence). The V gene lost 0 bases and the J gene lost 7 bases, with 18 bases spanning the gap. The CDR3 sequence is CATSREQLIGGPGYTF. CDR3 coding DNA: TGTGCCACCAGCAGAGAACAGCTCATTGGCGGACCTGGCTACACCTTC.